Below, 28 T cell receptor beta chains from the same sample are listed, as sequenced in a study of a mutant IDH1 vaccine in newly diagnosed glioma (dated by TCRdb to about 2021). The library was made by the immunoSEQ multiplex PCR assay. Entries here come from immuneACCESS through TCRdb and include only in-frame sequences with V and J called. Some clones fail to appear in such tables; in the studies checked, an unresolved V gene covers under half of the shortfall, and the cause of the remainder is unknown. The sample table holds tens of thousands of clones, of which 65% to 90% were seen once. The ten most abundant clones make up 2.9% of the sample. The sample's time point label, in plain terms: baseline, week 1 (first vaccination visit). The treatment or condition label of this sample denotes: pre-vaccination baseline after standard-of-care therapy. The material sequenced was PBMCs, taken from a glioma patient treated with radiotherapy, temozolomide or both. The receptors were gathered from a man aged 30 to 39 with glioma.

This chain uses TRBV6-1 with TRBJ2-7; 7 bases are shared with TRBD1. V lost 10 bases and J lost 2; bases outside the gene matches: 8. Looked up from germline, CDR1 is MNHNS and CDR2 is SASEGT. This CDR3 is built from 13 residues. CDR3 sequence (DNA): TGTGCCACCGATACCGGGACAGCCTACGAGCAGTACTTC. It translates to CATDTGTAYEQYF.

The V call is TRBV4-1, the J call TRBJ1-1; D not certain. The germline V gene has CDR1 MGHRA and CDR2 YSYEKL. CDR3 length: 15 residues. V lost 3 bases and J 2 bases, leaving 13 bases between the germline ends. CDR3 bases: TGCGCCAGCAGCCATGGACCGGGAGCCAACACTGAAGCTTTCTTT. Translating gives CASSHGPGANTEAFF.

This clone appeared once. The V gene is TRBV5-1, the J gene TRBJ2-5; the match to TRBD1 covers 7 bases. Germline CDR1 and CDR2: SGHRS and YFSETQ. J gave up 2 bases and V 4 bases, and 14 bases lay outside the gene matches. This CDR3 contains 17 residues. The chain's CDR3 is CASSRTPIGQAQETQYF. CDR3 in DNA: TGCGCCAGCAGCCGCACACCCATCGGACAGGCTCAAGAGACCCAGTACTTC.

The chain carries TRBV6-5 and TRBJ2-7; perhaps TRBD1 as D (6 bases). This CDR3 has 15 amino acids. V dropped 0 bases and J dropped 2 bases, with 11 bases sitting between them. Looked up from germline, CDR1 is MNHEY and CDR2 is SVGAGI. CDR3 DNA: TGTGCCAGCAGTTACTCGGACAGTGGGACCTACGAGCAGTACTTC. Translation gives CASSYSDSGTYEQYF.

This chain connects TRBV19 to TRBJ2-5, with a possible D match to TRBD2 (6 bases). This CDR3 has 12 amino acids. Germline lookup yields CDR1 LNHDA and CDR2 SQIVND (reference sequence). V lost 6 bases and J lost 7, with 12 bases in between. CDR3: CASSPGGMTQYF. As DNA, the CDR3 is TGTGCCAGTAGCCCCGGGGGTATGACCCAGTACTTC.

This clone was seen a handful of times. The chain couples TRBV7-2 to TRBJ2-3, with a possible D match to TRBD2 (5 bases). There are 15 residues in the CDR3. CDR1 and CDR2 (germline): SGHTA, FQGNSA. Trimming stripped 1 base from V and 7 bases from J, with 15 bases between. The CDR3 DNA reads TGTGCCAGCAGCTTAGTATTCGGCCCCGGGAATACGCAGTATTTT. Protein: CASSLVFGPGNTQYF.

The V and J genes are TRBV7-2 and TRBJ1-5; D is unresolved. With 5 bases removed from V and 11 bases from J, the gap between germline ends came to 16 bases. Per the germline V gene, CDR1 is SGHTA and CDR2 is FQGNSA. The CDR3 sequence is 13 residues long. The CDR3 coding sequence is TGTGCCAGCAGCCAGTCGGGTCAGCAGGCCCAGCATTTT. Its protein product is CASSQSGQQAQHF.

This chain connects TRBV19 to TRBJ2-1; TRBD1 agrees at 7 bases. The CDR3 contains 15 residues. CDR1 and CDR2 (germline): LNHDA, SQIVND (reference sequence). After removal of 1 base from V and 5 bases from J, the junction contained 5 bases not matched to a gene. CDR3 nucleotides: TGTGCCAGTAGTATAGGACAGGGTTCCCACAATGAGCAGTTCTTC. Amino acids: CASSIGQGSHNEQFF.

The chain has TRBV5-1 and TRBJ2-7; a possible D gene is TRBD1 (6 bases). CDR3 size: 14 residues. V was cut by 4 bases and J by 2 bases, with 13 bases left in between. CDR1 and CDR2 from the germline V gene are SGHRS and YFSETQ. The CDR3 is CASSPGTLTYEQYF. CDR3 nucleotide sequence: TGCGCCAGCAGCCCCGGGACACTGACCTACGAGCAGTACTTC.

This chain links TRBV7-9 with TRBJ2-5, with a weak D call TRBD1 (6 bases). The CDR3 totals 15 residues. Germline V CDR1 and CDR2: SEHNR, FQNEAQ (reference sequence). V dropped 5 bases and J dropped 5 bases, with 18 bases sitting between them. CDR3 region: CASSPNLQGRETQYF. In DNA, the CDR3 is TGTGCCAGCAGCCCTAACCTACAGGGACGGGAGACCCAGTACTTC.

This clone has only a few counts. This chain uses TRBV29-1 with TRBJ1-1; TRBD1 might be the D (6 bases). Germline V lookup: CDR1 SQVTM, CDR2 ANQGSEA. Trimming stripped 7 bases from V and 0 bases from J, with 15 bases between. The CDR3 loop spans 14 amino acids. CDR3 sequence: CSARLGAMNTEAFF. The CDR3 DNA follows: TGCAGCGCTCGACTGGGGGCCATGAACACTGAAGCTTTCTTT.

The chain joins TRBV29-1 to TRBJ1-1; no clear D. Germline assignment: CDR1 SQVTM and CDR2 ANQGSEA. The CDR3 runs 10 residues. The V and J ends lost 7 bases and 1 base respectively, with 4 bases between them. The CDR3: CSAENTEAFF. CDR3 bases: TGCAGCGCAGAGAACACTGAAGCTTTCTTT.

This clone showed up just a few times. This sequence joins TRBV2 and TRBJ1-5, with D perhaps TRBD1 (5 bases). In germline, CDR1 is SNHLY, CDR2 FYNNEI. V was pared by 3 bases and J by 10 bases, with 16 bases between. The CDR3 contains 14 residues. The CDR3 reads CASSDPGHLGPQHF. DNA for the CDR3: TGTGCCAGCAGTGACCCGGGGCACTTGGGCCCCCAGCATTTT.

The CDR3 DNA reads TGTGCCAGCAGTCCCACTCCGGGACAGAGCAATTCACCCCTCCACTTT. Translated: CASSPTPGQSNSPLHF. This rearrangement joins TRBV6-4 to TRBJ1-6, with 7 bases that match TRBD1. Trimming at V came to 5 bases and at J to 7 bases, leaving 11 bases not matched to a gene. Germline V lookup: CDR1 MRHNA, CDR2 SNTAGT. The CDR3 is 16 amino acids.

This clone has only one observation. This chain connects TRBV19 to TRBJ1-2, with 9 bases that match TRBD1. The CDR3 is 14 amino acids. V dropped 7 bases and J dropped 2; count of bases not matched to a gene: 5. CDR1 is LNHDA, CDR2 SQIVND, per germline (reference sequence). CDR3 protein: CASIGQGLNYGYTF. CDR3 in DNA: TGTGCCAGTATCGGACAGGGGCTGAACTATGGCTACACCTTC.

This rearrangement joins TRBV13 to TRBJ2-5, with D uncertain. V dropped 1 base and J dropped 3 bases, with 9 bases sitting between them. CDR1 is PRHDT and CDR2 is FYEKMQ in the germline V gene (reference sequence). The CDR3 length is 14 residues. The CDR3 loop reads CASSLEGLKETQYF. The CDR3 coding sequence is TGTGCCAGCAGCTTAGAAGGTCTCAAAGAGACCCAGTACTTC.

The V and J genes are TRBV29-1 and TRBJ2-7; TRBD2 matches 10 bases. This CDR3 has 13 amino acids. Germline assignment: CDR1 SQVTM and CDR2 ANQGSEA. J was trimmed by 5 bases and V by 8 bases; bases with no gene match: 9. The CDR3 loop is CSIIAGGRDEQYF. CDR3 DNA: TGCAGCATCATAGCGGGGGGCAGAGACGAGCAGTACTTC.

The chain uses TRBV6-6 and TRBJ1-5, with 8 bases that match TRBD1. J was trimmed by 5 bases and V by 2 bases; bases with no gene match: 2. CDR1 and CDR2 (germline): MNHNY, SVGAGI (reference sequence). The CDR3 is 14 amino acids. This chain's CDR3 is CASSYTDRDQPQHF. The CDR3 DNA follows: TGTGCCAGCAGTTACACGGACAGGGATCAGCCCCAGCATTTT.

V and J are TRBV4-1 and TRBJ1-5, with D unresolved. The CDR3 extends over 18 amino acids. Germline lookup yields CDR1 MGHRA and CDR2 YSYEKL. The V and J ends lost 0 bases and 2 bases respectively, with 17 bases between them. For the CDR3, the DNA is TGCGCCAGCAGCCAAGATATTGCCGGCGGGCAGCGCAATCAGCCCCAGCATTTT. This encodes CASSQDIAGGQRNQPQHF.

The V call is TRBV7-9, the J call TRBJ2-5; D is uncertain. The end of the DNA is better explained by TRBJ2-7, so the J call may be wrong. Germline V gives CDR1 SEHNR, CDR2 FQNEAQ (reference sequence). The CDR3 contains 13 residues. The CDR3 protein is CASSLDFAYEQYF. The CDR3 DNA reads as TGTGCCAGCAGCTTAGATTTTGCCTACGAGCAGTACTTC.

This clone was detected once. This chain uses TRBV11-2 with TRBJ1-2; the D is unclear. V lost 1 base and J 2 bases, leaving 11 bases between the germline ends. The CDR3 consists of 15 residues. Germline assignment: CDR1 SGHAT and CDR2 FQNNGV. The CDR3 is CASSLVAQPNYGYTF. The CDR3 DNA sequence: TGTGCCAGCAGCTTAGTCGCACAGCCAAACTATGGCTACACCTTC. The complete variable domain, with remaining parts taken from reference TRBV11-2 and TRBJ1-2, reads EAGVAQSPRYKIIEKRQSVAFWCNPISGHATLYWYQQILGQGPKLLIQFQNNGVVDDSQLPKDRFSAERLKGVDSTLKIQPAKLEDSAVYLCASSLVAQPNYGYTFGSGTRLTVV.

V gene TRBV28 combines with J gene TRBJ2-7; D not certain. The ends were cut back, 5 bases at V and 9 bases at J, with 11 bases in the middle. This CDR3 has 11 residues. CDR1 is MDHEN and CDR2 is SYDVKM in the germline V gene. The CDR3 spells CASSLTRGQYF. The CDR3 coding sequence is TGTGCCAGCAGTCTCACTCGCGGGCAGTACTTC.

The chain has TRBV5-1 and TRBJ2-7, with 8 bases that match TRBD1. Germline CDR1 reads SGHRS; CDR2 reads YFSETQ. V trimming: 2 bases; J trimming: 0 bases; junction bases outside the gene matches: 4. CDR3 length equals 15 residues. CDR3 nucleotide sequence: TGCGCCAGCAGCTTTGGACAGGGCAACTCCTACGAGCAGTACTTC. The encoded protein is CASSFGQGNSYEQYF.

This sequence joins TRBV6-5 and TRBJ1-4; tentative D call: TRBD1 (6 bases). The CDR3 runs 13 residues. V gave up 8 bases and J gave up 4 bases, with 11 bases separating them. Germline loops: CDR1 MNHEY, CDR2 SVGAGI. CDR3 in amino acids: CASATGFNEKLFF. CDR3 DNA: TGTGCCAGCGCGACAGGTTTTAATGAAAAACTGTTTTTT.

The gene calls are TRBV2 and TRBJ1-3; unclear D gene. V was cut by 6 bases and J by 3 bases, with 6 bases left in between. Per germline, CDR1 SNHLY and CDR2 FYNNEI. This CDR3 is built from 12 residues. The CDR3 is CASRGDGNTIYF. The CDR3 DNA reads TGTGCCAGCAGGGGTGATGGAAACACCATATATTTT.

V and J are TRBV19 and TRBJ2-7, with 11 bases identical to TRBD1. This CDR3 is 15 amino acids long. The germline CDR1 and CDR2 sequences are LNHDA and SQIVND (reference sequence). V was pared by 7 bases and J by 5 bases, with 10 bases of the junction left unmatched. The CDR3 here is CASTDRGLSANEQYF. The CDR3 nucleotides are TGTGCCAGTACGGACAGGGGGCTATCGGCGAACGAGCAGTACTTC.

The chain carries TRBV10-2 and TRBJ1-2; 9 bases map to TRBD1. Trimming cost V 2 bases and J 11 bases; bases outside gene matches: 9. This CDR3 is 14 amino acids long. Germline lookup yields CDR1 WSHSY and CDR2 SAAADI. The CDR3: CASSENRGRGEYTF. For the CDR3, the DNA is TGCGCCAGCAGTGAGAACAGGGGGCGCGGGGAGTACACCTTC.

V is TRBV5-8 and J is TRBJ2-5; tentatively, D is TRBD2 (6 bases). The V end lost 1 base, the J end lost 3 bases, and 7 bases lay between the germline ends. The CDR3 length is 13 residues. The germline CDR1 and CDR2 sequences are SGHTS and YDEGEE. The CDR3, as DNA: TGTGCCAGCAGCTTGCGGGGGAAAGAGACCCAGTACTTC. Protein: CASSLRGKETQYF. The entire variable domain, with the rest obtained from reference TRBV5-8 and TRBJ2-5, is as follows: EAGVTQSPTHLIKTRGQQATLRCSPISGHTSVYWYQQALGLGLQFLLWYDEGEERNRGNFPPRFSGRQFPNYSSELNVNALELEDSALYLCASSLRGKETQYFGPGTRLLVL.